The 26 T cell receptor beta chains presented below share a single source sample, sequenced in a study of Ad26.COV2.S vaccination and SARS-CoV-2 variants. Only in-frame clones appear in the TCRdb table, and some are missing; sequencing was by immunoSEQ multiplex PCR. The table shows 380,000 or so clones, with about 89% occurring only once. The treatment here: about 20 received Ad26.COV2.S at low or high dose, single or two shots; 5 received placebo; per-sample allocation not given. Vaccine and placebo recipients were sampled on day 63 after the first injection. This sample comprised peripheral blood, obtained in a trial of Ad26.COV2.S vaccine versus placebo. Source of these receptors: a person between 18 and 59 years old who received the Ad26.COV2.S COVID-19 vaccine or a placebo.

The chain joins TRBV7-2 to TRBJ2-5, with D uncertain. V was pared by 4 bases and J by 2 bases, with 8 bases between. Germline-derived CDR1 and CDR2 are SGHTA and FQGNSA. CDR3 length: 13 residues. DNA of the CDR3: TGTGCCAGCAGCTACAGTCCTCAAGAGACCCAGTACTTC. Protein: CASSYSPQETQYF. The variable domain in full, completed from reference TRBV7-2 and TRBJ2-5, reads GAGVSQSPSNKVTEKGKDVELRCDPISGHTALYWYRQSLGQGLEFLIYFQGNSAPDKSGLPSDRFSAERTGGSVSTLTIQRTQQEDSAVYLCASSYSPQETQYFGPGTRLLVL.

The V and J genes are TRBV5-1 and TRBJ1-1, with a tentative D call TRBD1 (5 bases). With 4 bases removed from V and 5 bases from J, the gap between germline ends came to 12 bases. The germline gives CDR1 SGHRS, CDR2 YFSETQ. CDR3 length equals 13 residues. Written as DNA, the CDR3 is TGCGCCAGCAGCCCCCCAGGGCGGACTGAAGCTTTCTTT. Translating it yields CASSPPGRTEAFF.

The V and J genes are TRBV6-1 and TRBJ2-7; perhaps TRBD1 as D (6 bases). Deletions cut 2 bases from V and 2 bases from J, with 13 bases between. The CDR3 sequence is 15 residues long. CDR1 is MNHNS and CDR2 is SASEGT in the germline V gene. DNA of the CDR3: TGTGCCAGCAGTGAATGGATGGACAGCACCTACGAGCAGTACTTC. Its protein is CASSEWMDSTYEQYF.

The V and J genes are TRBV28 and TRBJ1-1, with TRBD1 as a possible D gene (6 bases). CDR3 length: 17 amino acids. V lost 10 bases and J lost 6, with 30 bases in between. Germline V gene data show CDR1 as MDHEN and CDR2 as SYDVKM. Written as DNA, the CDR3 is TGTGCCATAAGGGCGGGGAGCAGGGGATCATCTGGCGCTGAAGCTTTCTTT. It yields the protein CAIRAGSRGSSGAEAFF.

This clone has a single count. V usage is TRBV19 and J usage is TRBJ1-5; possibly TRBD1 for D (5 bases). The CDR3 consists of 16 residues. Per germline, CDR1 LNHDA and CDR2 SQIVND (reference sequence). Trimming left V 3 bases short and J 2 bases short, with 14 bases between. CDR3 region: CASSILGGGGNQPQHF. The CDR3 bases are TGTGCCAGTAGTATCTTGGGGGGGGGTGGCAATCAGCCCCAGCATTTT.

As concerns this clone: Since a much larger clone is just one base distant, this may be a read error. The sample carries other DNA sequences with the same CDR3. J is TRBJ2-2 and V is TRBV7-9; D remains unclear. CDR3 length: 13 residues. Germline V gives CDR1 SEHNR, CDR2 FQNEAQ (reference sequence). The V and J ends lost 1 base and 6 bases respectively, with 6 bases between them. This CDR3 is CASSLDRAGELFF. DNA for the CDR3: TGTGCCAGCAGCTTAGATAGAGCCGGGGAGCTGTTTTTT.

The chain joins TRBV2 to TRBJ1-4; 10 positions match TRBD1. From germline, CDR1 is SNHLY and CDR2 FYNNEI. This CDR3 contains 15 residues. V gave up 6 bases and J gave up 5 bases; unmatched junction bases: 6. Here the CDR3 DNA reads TGTGCCAGCAGGGCCGGACAGGGGGGGAATGAAAAACTGTTTTTT. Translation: CASRAGQGGNEKLFF.

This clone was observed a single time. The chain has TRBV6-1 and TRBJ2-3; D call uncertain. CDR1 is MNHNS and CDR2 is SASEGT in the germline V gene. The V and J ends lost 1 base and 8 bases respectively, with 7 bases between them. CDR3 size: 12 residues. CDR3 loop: CASSEGTGTQYF. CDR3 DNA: TGTGCCAGCAGTGAAGGTACGGGTACGCAGTATTTT.

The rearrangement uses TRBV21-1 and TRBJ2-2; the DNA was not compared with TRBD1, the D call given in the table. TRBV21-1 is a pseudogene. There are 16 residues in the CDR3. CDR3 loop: CASSKRTGRATGELFF. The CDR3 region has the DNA TGTGCCAGCAGCAAAAGAACAGGGAGAGCCACCGGGGAGCTGTTTTTT.

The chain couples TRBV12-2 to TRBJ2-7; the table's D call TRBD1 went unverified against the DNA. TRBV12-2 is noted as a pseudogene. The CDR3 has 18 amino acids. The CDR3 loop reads CASRPPGVGHPFPYEQYF. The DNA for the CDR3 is TGTGCAAGTCGCCCCCCAGGCGTTGGACACCCGTTTCCCTACGAGCAGTACTTC.

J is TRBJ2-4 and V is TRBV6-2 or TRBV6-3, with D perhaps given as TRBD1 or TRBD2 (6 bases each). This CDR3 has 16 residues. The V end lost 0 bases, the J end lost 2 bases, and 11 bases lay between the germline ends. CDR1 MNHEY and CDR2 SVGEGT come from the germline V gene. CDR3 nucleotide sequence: TGTGCCAGCAGTTACTCTAGGGGGGCACCCAAAAACATTCAGTACTTC. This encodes CASSYSRGAPKNIQYF.

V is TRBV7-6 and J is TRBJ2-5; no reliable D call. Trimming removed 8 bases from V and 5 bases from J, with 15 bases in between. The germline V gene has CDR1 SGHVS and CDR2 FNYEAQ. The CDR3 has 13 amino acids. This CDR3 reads CASALAYDETQYF. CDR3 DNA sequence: TGTGCCAGCGCTTTGGCCTATGACGAGACCCAGTACTTC.

Written as DNA, the CDR3 is TGCGCCAGCAGCAGAACCTCTGGGGCCAACGTCCTGACTTTC. It encodes CASSRTSGANVLTF. This chain links TRBV5-1 with TRBJ2-6; D is undetermined. The V and J ends lost 4 bases and 0 bases respectively, with 5 bases between them. Germline CDR1 and CDR2: SGHRS and YFSETQ. The length of the CDR3 is 14 residues.

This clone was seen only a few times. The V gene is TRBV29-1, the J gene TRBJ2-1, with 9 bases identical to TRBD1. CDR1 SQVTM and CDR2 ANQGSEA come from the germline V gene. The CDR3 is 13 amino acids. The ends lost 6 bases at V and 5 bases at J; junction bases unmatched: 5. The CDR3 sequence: CSVGTGMDNEQFF. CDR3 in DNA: TGCAGCGTGGGGACAGGGATGGACAATGAGCAGTTCTTC.

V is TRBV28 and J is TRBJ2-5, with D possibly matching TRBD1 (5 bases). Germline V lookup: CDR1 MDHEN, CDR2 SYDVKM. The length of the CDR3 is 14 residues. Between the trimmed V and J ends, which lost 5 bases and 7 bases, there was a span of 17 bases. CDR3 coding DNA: TGTGCCAGCAGTCCCTATGGCAGGGTTGGGACCCAGTACTTC. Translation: CASSPYGRVGTQYF.

The CDR3 loop reads CASSQRENSYEQYF. DNA of the CDR3: TGTGCCAGCAGTCAGCGGGAGAACTCCTACGAGCAGTACTTC. V gene TRBV6-5 combines with J gene TRBJ2-7; 8 bases line up with TRBD2. This CDR3 contains 14 residues. Unmatched junction bases numbered 3, after V lost 5 bases and J lost 0 bases. Germline V lookup: CDR1 MNHEY, CDR2 SVGAGI.

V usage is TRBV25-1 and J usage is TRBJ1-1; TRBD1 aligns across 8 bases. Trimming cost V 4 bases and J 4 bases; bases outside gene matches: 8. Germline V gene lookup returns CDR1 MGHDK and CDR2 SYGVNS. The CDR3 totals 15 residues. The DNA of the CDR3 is TGTGCCAGCAGTGGAGACAGGGGAAGAGCCACTGAAGCTTTCTTT. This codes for CASSGDRGRATEAFF.

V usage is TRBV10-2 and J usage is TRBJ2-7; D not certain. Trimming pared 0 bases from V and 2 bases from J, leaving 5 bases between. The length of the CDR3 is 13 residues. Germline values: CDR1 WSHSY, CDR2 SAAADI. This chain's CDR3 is CASSESGTYEQYF. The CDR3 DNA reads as TGCGCCAGCAGTGAGTCAGGTACCTACGAGCAGTACTTC.

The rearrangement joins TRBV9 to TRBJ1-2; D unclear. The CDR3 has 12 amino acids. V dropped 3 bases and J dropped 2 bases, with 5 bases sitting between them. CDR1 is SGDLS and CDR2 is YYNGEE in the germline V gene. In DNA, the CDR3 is TGTGCCAGCAGCGACCGGAACTATGGCTACACCTTC. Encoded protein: CASSDRNYGYTF.

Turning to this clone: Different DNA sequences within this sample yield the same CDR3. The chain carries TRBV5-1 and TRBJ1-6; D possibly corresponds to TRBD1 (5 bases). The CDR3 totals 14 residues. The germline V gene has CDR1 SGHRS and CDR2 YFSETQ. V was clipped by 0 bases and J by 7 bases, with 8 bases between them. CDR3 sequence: CASSLGDGNSPLHF. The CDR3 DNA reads TGCGCCAGCAGCTTGGGGGACGGGAATTCACCCCTCCACTTT.

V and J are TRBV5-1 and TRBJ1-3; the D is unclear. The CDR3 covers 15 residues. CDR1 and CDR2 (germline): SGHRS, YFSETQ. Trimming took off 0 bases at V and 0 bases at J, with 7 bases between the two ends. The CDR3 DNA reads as TGCGCCAGCAGCTTGGGGGCGAGCTCTGGAAACACCATATATTTT. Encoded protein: CASSLGASSGNTIYF. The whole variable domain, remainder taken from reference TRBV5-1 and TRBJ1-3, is KAGVTQTPRYLIKTRGQQVTLSCSPISGHRSVSWYQQTPGQGLQFLFEYFSETQRNKGNFPGRFSGRQFSNSRSEMNVSTLELGDSALYLCASSLGASSGNTIYFGEGSWLTVV.

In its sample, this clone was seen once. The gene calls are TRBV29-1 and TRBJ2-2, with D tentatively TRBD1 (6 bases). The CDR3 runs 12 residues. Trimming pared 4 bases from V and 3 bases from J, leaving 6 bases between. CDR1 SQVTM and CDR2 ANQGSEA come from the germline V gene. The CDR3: CSVAGDTGELFF. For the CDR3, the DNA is TGCAGCGTTGCAGGGGACACCGGGGAGCTGTTTTTT.

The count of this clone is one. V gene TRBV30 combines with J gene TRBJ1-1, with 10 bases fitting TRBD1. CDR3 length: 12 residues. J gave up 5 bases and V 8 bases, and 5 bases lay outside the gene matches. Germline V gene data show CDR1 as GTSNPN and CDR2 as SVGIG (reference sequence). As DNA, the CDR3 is TGTGCCCTAGACAGGGGGCAGACTGAAGCTTTCTTT. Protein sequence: CALDRGQTEAFF.

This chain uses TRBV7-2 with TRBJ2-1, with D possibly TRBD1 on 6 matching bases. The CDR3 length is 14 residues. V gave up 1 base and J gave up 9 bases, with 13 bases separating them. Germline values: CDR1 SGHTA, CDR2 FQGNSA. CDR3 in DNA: TGTGCCAGCAGCTTAGACAGGGCAGCAGCTGAGCAGTTCTTC. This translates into CASSLDRAAAEQFF. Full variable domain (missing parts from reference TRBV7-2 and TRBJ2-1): GAGVSQSPSNKVTEKGKDVELRCDPISGHTALYWYRQSLGQGLEFLIYFQGNSAPDKSGLPSDRFSAERTGGSVSTLTIQRTQQEDSAVYLCASSLDRAAAEQFFGPGTRLTVL.

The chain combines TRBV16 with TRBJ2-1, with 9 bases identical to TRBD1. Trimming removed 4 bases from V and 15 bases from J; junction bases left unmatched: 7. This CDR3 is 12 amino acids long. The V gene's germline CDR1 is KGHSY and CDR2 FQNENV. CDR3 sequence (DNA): TGTGCCAGCAGCCGCCCACAGGGGGCTCTGTTCTTC. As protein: CASSRPQGALFF. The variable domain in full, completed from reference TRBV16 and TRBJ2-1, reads GEEVAQTPKHLVRGEGQKAKLYCAPIKGHSYVFWYQQVLKNEFKFLISFQNENVFDETGMPKERFSAKCLPNSPCSLEIQATKLEDSAVYFCASSRPQGALFFGPGTRLTVL.

The CDR3 DNA sequence: TGTGCCAGCAGCGTAGCGGCCAACACAGATACGCAGTATTTT. Encoded protein: CASSVAANTDTQYF. The genes are TRBV9 and TRBJ2-3; D gene unclear. Trimming removed 0 bases from V and 2 bases from J, with 7 bases in between. CDR3 size: 14 residues. In germline, CDR1 is SGDLS, CDR2 YYNGEE. Full variable domain (remainder filled in from reference TRBV9 and TRBJ2-3): DSGVTQTPKHLITATGQRVTLRCSPRSGDLSVYWYQQSLDQGLQFLIQYYNGEERAKGNILERFSAQQFPDLHSELNLSSLELGDSALYFCASSVAANTDTQYFGPGTRLTVL.